This T cell receptor beta chain was captured in a study of CD4 and CD8 cells across lung adenocarcinoma regions. J lost 0 bases, V lost 2 bases, and 1 base had no gene match. Looked up from germline, CDR1 is MNHEY and CDR2 is SVGAGI. The CDR3 is made up of 15 amino acids. Sample share makes this clonotype medium-sized (0.01 to 0.1%). TCRdb used MiXCR to reprocess the PCR reads, holding one entry per CDR3 protein. The sample shows several thousand distinct CDR3 sequences, around 41% of them seen only once. Sequenced material: CD4+ T cells from the margin of a lung tumor. The receptor's source is a male donor with lung adenocarcinoma. The CD4 and CD8 labels of this study may be unreliable. The chain combines TRBV6-5 with TRBJ2-3; 8 positions match TRBD2. In DNA, the CDR3 is TGTGCCAGCAGTTACAGCGGGAGTAGCACAGATACGCAGTATTTT. Encoded protein: CASSYSGSSTDTQYF.